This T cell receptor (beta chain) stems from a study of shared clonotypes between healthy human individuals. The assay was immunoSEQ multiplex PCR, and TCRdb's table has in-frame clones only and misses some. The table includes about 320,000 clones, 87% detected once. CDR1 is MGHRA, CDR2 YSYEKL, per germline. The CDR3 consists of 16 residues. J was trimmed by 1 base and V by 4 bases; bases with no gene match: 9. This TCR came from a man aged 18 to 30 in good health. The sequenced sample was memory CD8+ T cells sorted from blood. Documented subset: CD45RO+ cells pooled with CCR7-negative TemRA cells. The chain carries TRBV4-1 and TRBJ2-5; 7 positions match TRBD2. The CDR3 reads CASSPRAGTIQETQYF. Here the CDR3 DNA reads TGCGCCAGCAGCCCTCGAGCGGGGACTATCCAAGAGACCCAGTACTTC.